This T cell receptor beta chain was captured by sequencing in a study of blood T cell repertoires in COVID-19. Libraries were prepared by immunoSEQ multiplex PCR; TCRdb keeps only in-frame clonotypes and omits some of them. The data contain 300,000 to 400,000 clones, 80% to 90% of them singletons. With 4 bases removed from V and 3 bases from J, the gap between germline ends came to 15 bases. Germline-derived CDR1 and CDR2 are MNHEY and SVGEGT. The CDR3 spans 15 residues. Sequencing was performed on peripheral blood. The clonotype comes from a woman aged 45-65 years with COVID-19, enrolled during active disease. The V gene is TRBV6-2 or TRBV6-3, the J gene TRBJ1-2, with unresolved D. Here the CDR3 DNA reads TGTGCCAGCAGTTCCGGGAACCTCGGGGACTATGGCTACACCTTC. Amino acids: CASSSGNLGDYGYTF.